Each of the 9 T cell receptor beta chains below was sequenced from the same sample in a study of shared clonotypes between healthy human individuals. Method: immunoSEQ multiplex PCR; TCRdb's copy keeps in-frame clones and lacks some. The table lists millions of clones, roughly nine tenths of them singletons, with around 0.15% in the top ten. The material sequenced was naive CD4+ T cells sorted from blood. Subset in this sample: CD45RA+ positively selected. The receptor set was obtained from a man between 18 and 29 years old in good health.

This chain links TRBV25-1 with TRBJ2-7; 7 nucleotides agree with TRBD1. CDR1 and CDR2 (germline): MGHDK, SYGVNS. J lost 3 bases, V lost 6 bases, and 2 bases had no gene match. There are 12 residues in the CDR3. CDR3 loop: CASRGQHYEQYF. CDR3 in DNA: TGTGCCAGCAGGGGACAGCACTACGAGCAGTACTTC.

The chain links TRBV2 to TRBJ1-1, with D possibly being TRBD1 (5 bases). V lost 4 bases to trimming and J lost 2 bases, with 23 bases between them. The length of the CDR3 is 18 residues. CDR1 is SNHLY and CDR2 is FYNNEI in the germline V gene. This chain's CDR3 is CASSGVGKVGRGNTEAFF. As DNA, the CDR3 is TGTGCCAGCAGTGGCGTGGGGAAGGTAGGGAGGGGCAACACTGAAGCTTTCTTT.

V is TRBV4-1 and J is TRBJ1-3; the D is unclear. Trimming removed 0 bases from V and 3 bases from J, with 6 bases in between. Germline CDR1 and CDR2: MGHRA and YSYEKL. The length of the CDR3 is 14 residues. Here the CDR3 reads CASSQDDGGNTIYF. Written as DNA, the CDR3 is TGCGCCAGCAGCCAAGATGATGGTGGAAACACCATATATTTT.

The chain combines TRBV2 with TRBJ1-1; D unclear. Germline loops: CDR1 SNHLY, CDR2 FYNNEI. The CDR3 covers 15 residues. V shed 7 bases and J shed 2 bases, with 17 bases lying between them. CDR3 sequence: CASTRLGQVNTEAFF. CDR3 coding DNA: TGTGCCAGCACTAGGCTAGGTCAGGTCAACACTGAAGCTTTCTTT.

The chain joins TRBV7-9 to TRBJ2-3; D may be TRBD2 (5 bases). V was clipped by 2 bases and J by 2 bases, with 11 bases between them. CDR1 and CDR2 from the germline V gene are SEHNR and FQNEAQ (reference sequence). The CDR3 spans 15 residues. The CDR3 nucleotides are TGTGCCAGCAGCTTATCGGACTGGTTCACAGATACGCAGTATTTT. It is translated as CASSLSDWFTDTQYF. Drawing the rest from reference TRBV7-9 and TRBJ2-3, the complete variable domain is DTGVSQNPRHKITKRGQNVTFRCDPISEHNRLYWYRQTLGQGPEFLTYFQNEAQLEKSRLLSDRFSAERPKGSFSTLEIQRTEQGDSAMYLCASSLSDWFTDTQYFGPGTRLTVL.

The chain carries TRBV12-5 and TRBJ1-4; 10 bases align to TRBD1. The CDR3 spans 18 residues. Germline V lookup: CDR1 LGHNT, CDR2 FRNRAP. With 7 bases clipped from V and 1 base from J, the junction kept 12 bases outside the gene matches. The CDR3 coding sequence is TGTGCTAGTGCCACCGGACAGGGGGAGTGGAGAACTAATGAAAAACTGTTTTTT. It is translated as CASATGQGEWRTNEKLFF.

This chain connects TRBV2 to TRBJ2-7, with D perhaps TRBD1 (6 bases). CDR1 SNHLY and CDR2 FYNNEI come from the germline V gene. This CDR3 contains 14 residues. Deletions cut 6 bases from V and 6 bases from J, with 18 bases between. The CDR3 sequence is CASRGAGVLLEQYF. The CDR3 region has the DNA TGTGCCAGCAGGGGGGCCGGCGTCCTCCTCGAGCAGTACTTC.

This clone was detected only once. Other DNA sequences in this sample translate to the same CDR3. V gene TRBV6-1 combines with J gene TRBJ1-2; D remains ambiguous. The V end was cut by 6 bases, the J end by 2 bases, with 4 bases between. Germline V gene sequence: CDR1 MNHNS, CDR2 SASEGT. The CDR3 has 11 residues. CDR3 loop: CASRSNYGYTF. In DNA form, the CDR3 reads TGTGCCAGCAGGTCGAACTATGGCTACACCTTC.

Comment on this clone: The same CDR3 can be traced to other DNA sequences in this sample. V gene TRBV18 combines with J gene TRBJ2-5, with 8 bases that match TRBD1. From germline, CDR1 is KGHSH and CDR2 LQKENI. The J segment lost 5 bases and the V segment lost 4 bases, leaving 3 bases of the junction unmatched. This CDR3 is built from 13 residues. CDR3 residues: CASSRGQEETQYF. CDR3 nucleotide sequence: TGTGCCAGCTCACGGGGACAGGAGGAGACCCAGTACTTC.